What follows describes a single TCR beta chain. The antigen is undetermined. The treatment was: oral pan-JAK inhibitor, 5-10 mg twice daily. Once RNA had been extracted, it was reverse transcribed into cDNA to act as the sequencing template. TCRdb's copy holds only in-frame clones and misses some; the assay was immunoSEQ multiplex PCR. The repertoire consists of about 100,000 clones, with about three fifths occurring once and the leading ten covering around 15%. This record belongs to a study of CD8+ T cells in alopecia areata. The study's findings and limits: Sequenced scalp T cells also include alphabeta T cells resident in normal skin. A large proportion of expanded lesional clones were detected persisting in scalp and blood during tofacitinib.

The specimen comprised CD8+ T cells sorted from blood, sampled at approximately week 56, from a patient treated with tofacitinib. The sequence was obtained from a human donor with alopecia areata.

Here the CDR3 reads CATSRQGTGDSYTF. CDR3 nucleotides: TGTGCCACCAGCAGGCAAGGGACAGGGGATAGCTACACCTTC. The rearrangement uses TRBV15 and TRBJ1-2; 10 bases are a match to TRBD1. This CDR3 spans 14 amino acids. From germline, CDR1 is LNHNV and CDR2 YYDKDF (reference sequence). V trimming: 3 bases; J trimming: 9 bases; junction bases outside the gene matches: 7.